The present entry profiles one TCR beta chain with its context. A much larger clone differs by one base, so this may be a read error. As processed by the authors: Estimation of nucleated cell counts relied on the amplification of reference gene primers. TCRdb's copy holds only in-frame clones and misses some; the assay was immunoSEQ multiplex PCR. That table furnishes V, J and clone size, whereas the DNA furnished D and trimming. The repertoire includes some 350,000 clones, over 70% of them detected once, and under 3% sits in the top ten. These data belong to a study of blood T cell repertoires in COVID-19. On the study more broadly: Collection of acute and convalescent COVID-19 samples took place in the United States, Italy and Spain. PBMCs, B-cell-depleted T cells, or T cells were the source of the cDNA or gDNA that made up the material.

Germline values: CDR1 SGHNT, CDR2 YENEEA. V dropped 5 bases and J dropped 1 base, with 11 bases sitting between them. The CDR3 has 14 amino acids. The receptor comes from a man aged 25-45 years with active or convalescent COVID-19. The chain uses TRBV11-3 and TRBJ1-1, with D perhaps matching TRBD1 (5 bases). Specimen: peripheral blood. CDR3 sequence: CASSKAGGNTEAFF. The CDR3, as DNA: TGTGCCAGCAGCAAGGCCGGGGGGAACACTGAAGCTTTCTTT.